This paragraph reports one T cell receptor (beta chain). These data are taken from a study of blood T cell repertoires in COVID-19. Turning to the study itself: T cells, B-cell-depleted T cells, or PBMCs provided the cDNA or gDNA that served as material.

Germline CDR1 and CDR2: SGHTA and FQGNSA. The J segment lost 5 bases and the V segment lost 4 bases, leaving 7 bases of the junction unmatched. This CDR3 is 14 amino acids long. TCRdb's table, derived via immunoSEQ multiplex PCR, lists solely in-frame clones and lacks some. In the table there are some 160,000 clones, around 80% of which are singletons. Sequencing input: peripheral blood. This sequence joins TRBV7-2 and TRBJ1-2; 7 bases fit TRBD1. The clonotype comes from a woman aged 45-65 years with acute or convalescent COVID-19. The CDR3: CASSSTGVGYGYTF. CDR3 DNA sequence: TGTGCCAGCAGCTCAACAGGGGTTGGATATGGCTACACCTTC.